Below, 20 T cell receptor beta chains from the same sample are listed, as sequenced in a study of monozygotic twins with inflammatory bowel disease. TCRdb re-called the 5' RACE reads and gives one entry per CDR3 protein, without DNA. The sample has about 140,000 distinct CDR3 sequences; the top ten hold around 1.3%. The source material was blood. The receptors were gathered from a human donor with ulcerative colitis or Crohn's disease, or a healthy co-twin of an affected twin (not recorded which).

The chain carries TRBV5-1 and TRBJ2-1; there is no DNA to check the TCRdb D call of TRBD2. Germline V lookup: CDR1 SGHRS, CDR2 YFSETQ. The CDR3 is 16 residues long. CDR3 amino acids: CASSRILAGDSNEQFF.

This chain connects TRBV5-1 to TRBJ1-1. Germline V gives CDR1 SGHRS, CDR2 YFSETQ. The CDR3 extends over 14 amino acids. CDR3 loop: CASSLGLLTAEAFF.

The chain combines TRBV12-3 or TRBV12-4 with TRBJ1-5; the TRBD1 assignment by TCRdb is unverifiable without DNA. The CDR3 totals 17 residues. The CDR3 region is CASSSPTGVLSNQPQHF.

This chain connects TRBV20-1 to TRBJ1-4; TCRdb returns TRBD1, unconfirmable since there is no DNA. Per germline, CDR1 DFQATT and CDR2 SNEGSKA (reference sequence). This CDR3 has 14 amino acids. The CDR3 here is CSASRQGRNEKLFF.

The chain has TRBV5-1 and TRBJ2-7. CDR1 is SGHRS and CDR2 is YFSETQ in the germline V gene. This CDR3 contains 13 residues. The CDR3 region is CASSWQGSYEQYF. Full variable domain (remainder filled in from reference TRBV5-1 and TRBJ2-7): KAGVTQTPRYLIKTRGQQVTLSCSPISGHRSVSWYQQTPGQGLQFLFEYFSETQRNKGNFPGRFSGRQFSNSRSEMNVSTLELGDSALYLCASSWQGSYEQYFGPGTRLTVT.

The V and J genes are TRBV7-9 and TRBJ1-2. This CDR3 contains 14 residues. Germline lookup yields CDR1 SEHNR and CDR2 FQNEAQ (reference sequence). CDR3 residues: CASSLGAENYGYTF. The full variable domain, its missing parts supplied by reference TRBV7-9 and TRBJ1-2, is DTGVSQNPRHKITKRGQNVTFRCDPISEHNRLYWYRQTLGQGPEFLTYFQNEAQLEKSRLLSDRFSAERPKGSFSTLEIQRTEQGDSAMYLCASSLGAENYGYTFGSGTRLTVV.

The chain links TRBV7-3 to TRBJ1-1; TCRdb returns TRBD1, unconfirmable since there is no DNA. Germline assignment: CDR1 SGHTA and CDR2 FQGTGA. The CDR3 runs 13 residues. The CDR3: CASSKDRATEAFF.

This sequence joins TRBV19 and TRBJ1-1; lacking DNA, the TRBD1 call made by TCRdb goes unchecked. This CDR3 comprises 17 residues. Germline V gene sequence: CDR1 LNHDA, CDR2 SQIVND (reference sequence). CDR3 protein: CASSLRAGGEMNTEAFF.

The chain couples TRBV25-1 to TRBJ1-4; TCRdb proposes TRBD1, but this gene call is untestable without DNA. Looked up from germline, CDR1 is MGHDK and CDR2 is SYGVNS. The CDR3 spans 15 residues. The CDR3 loop is CASSEGDRDLEKLFF.

V usage is TRBV20-1 and J usage is TRBJ2-5; TCRdb names TRBD2, which stays unverified in the absence of DNA. From germline, CDR1 is DFQATT and CDR2 SNEGSKA (reference sequence). CDR3 length: 13 residues. The CDR3: CSAEGLAGETQYF.

The J gene is TRBJ1-6, the V gene TRBV30; the TRBD1 assignment by TCRdb is unverifiable without DNA. Germline lookup yields CDR1 GTSNPN and CDR2 SVGIG (reference sequence). This CDR3 is 13 amino acids long. The CDR3 region is CAWSEGGGSPLHF.

The genes are TRBV5-1 and TRBJ2-1. The CDR3 extends over 12 amino acids. From germline, CDR1 is SGHRS and CDR2 YFSETQ. The CDR3: CASSLESDEQFF.

The chain has TRBV19 and TRBJ1-5; TCRdb's D gene call, TRBD1, goes unchecked for lack of DNA. From germline, CDR1 is LNHDA and CDR2 SQIVND (reference sequence). CDR3 length: 14 amino acids. The CDR3 loop reads CASSRGGENQPQHF.

The rearrangement links TRBV4-3 to TRBJ1-6. CDR3 size: 14 residues. Germline-derived CDR1 and CDR2 are LGHNA and YSLEER. CDR3 amino acids: CASSRGENNSPLHF.

The CDR3 here is CASSPRGSPLTTYEQYF. The rearrangement joins TRBV27 to TRBJ2-7; TCRdb selects TRBD1, and the lack of DNA leaves this call unchecked. The CDR3 loop spans 17 amino acids. Germline CDR1 MNHEY, CDR2 SMNVEV (reference sequence).

The V gene is TRBV13, the J gene TRBJ1-1. This CDR3 has 13 amino acids. Germline CDR1 PRHDT, CDR2 FYEKMQ (reference sequence). The CDR3 is CASSYQRNTEAFF.

The gene calls are TRBV5-1 and TRBJ1-1. Germline V gene sequence: CDR1 SGHRS, CDR2 YFSETQ. The CDR3 extends over 14 amino acids. CDR3 residues: CASSLALRNTEAFF.

This sequence joins TRBV5-1 and TRBJ1-2; TCRdb's D call of TRBD1 is untestable without DNA. This CDR3 contains 12 residues. In germline, CDR1 is SGHRS, CDR2 YFSETQ. The CDR3 reads CASSRGAVGYTF.

This chain links TRBV14 with TRBJ1-5. Per the germline V gene, CDR1 is SGHDN and CDR2 is FVKESK. The CDR3 is 13 residues long. This chain's CDR3 is CASSQDRNQPQHF.

The V and J genes are TRBV7-9 and TRBJ2-3; TCRdb calls TRBD2, which cannot be checked without DNA. CDR1 is SEHNR, CDR2 FQNEAQ, per germline (reference sequence). CDR3 length: 16 amino acids. CDR3: CASSLVLAGDKKAQYF. Drawing the rest from reference TRBV7-9 and TRBJ2-3, the complete variable domain is DTGVSQNPRHKITKRGQNVTFRCDPISEHNRLYWYRQTLGQGPEFLTYFQNEAQLEKSRLLSDRFSAERPKGSFSTLEIQRTEQGDSAMYLCASSLVLAGDKKAQYFGPGTRLTVL.